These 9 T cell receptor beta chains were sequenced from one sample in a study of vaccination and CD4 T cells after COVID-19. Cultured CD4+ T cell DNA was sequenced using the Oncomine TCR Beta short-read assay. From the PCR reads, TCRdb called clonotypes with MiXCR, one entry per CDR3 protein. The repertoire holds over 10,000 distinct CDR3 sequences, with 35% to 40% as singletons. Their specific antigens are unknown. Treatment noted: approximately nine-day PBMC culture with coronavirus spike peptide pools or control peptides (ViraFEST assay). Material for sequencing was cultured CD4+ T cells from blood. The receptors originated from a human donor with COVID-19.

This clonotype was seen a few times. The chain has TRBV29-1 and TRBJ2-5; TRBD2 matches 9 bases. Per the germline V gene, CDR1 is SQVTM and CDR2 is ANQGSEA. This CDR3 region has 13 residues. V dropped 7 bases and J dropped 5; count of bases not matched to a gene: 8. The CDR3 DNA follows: TGCAGCGGGAAGCGGGGGGCGGGGGAGACCCAGTACTTC. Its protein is CSGKRGAGETQYF.

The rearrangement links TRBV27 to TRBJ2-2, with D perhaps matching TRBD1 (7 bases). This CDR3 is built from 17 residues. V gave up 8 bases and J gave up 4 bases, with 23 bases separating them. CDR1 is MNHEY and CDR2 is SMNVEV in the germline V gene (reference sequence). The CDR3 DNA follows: TGTGCCAGCGGAGGGAGAAGACAGGGTTTTATCACCGGGGAGCTGTTTTTT. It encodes CASGGRRQGFITGELFF.

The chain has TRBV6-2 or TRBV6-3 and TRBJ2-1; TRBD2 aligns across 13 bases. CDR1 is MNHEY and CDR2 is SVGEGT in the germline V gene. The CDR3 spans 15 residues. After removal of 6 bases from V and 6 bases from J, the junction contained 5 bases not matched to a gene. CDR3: CASRKGLAGSNEQFF. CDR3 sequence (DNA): TGTGCCAGCAGGAAGGGACTAGCGGGGAGCAATGAGCAGTTCTTC.

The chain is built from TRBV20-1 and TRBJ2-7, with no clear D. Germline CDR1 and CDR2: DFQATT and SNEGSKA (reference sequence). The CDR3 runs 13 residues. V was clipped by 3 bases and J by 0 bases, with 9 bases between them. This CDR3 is CSASRSPSYEQYF. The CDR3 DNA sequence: TGCAGTGCTAGCCGATCGCCCTCCTACGAGCAGTACTTC.

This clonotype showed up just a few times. The CDR3 sequence: CASSLDKGSNQPQHF. CDR3 DNA: TGTGCCAGCAGCTTAGACAAGGGTAGCAATCAGCCCCAGCATTTT. The chain employs TRBV7-6 and TRBJ1-5; D call uncertain. The CDR3 loop spans 15 amino acids. V was clipped by 1 base and J by 0 bases, with 7 bases between them. CDR1 SGHVS and CDR2 FNYEAQ come from the germline V gene.

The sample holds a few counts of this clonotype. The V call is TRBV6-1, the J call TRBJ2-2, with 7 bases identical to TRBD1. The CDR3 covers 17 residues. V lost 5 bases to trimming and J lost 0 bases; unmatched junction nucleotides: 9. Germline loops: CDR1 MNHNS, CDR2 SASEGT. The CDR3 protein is CASSQDRTGANTGELFF. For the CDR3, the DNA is TGTGCCAGCAGTCAGGACAGGACAGGAGCGAACACCGGGGAGCTGTTTTTT.

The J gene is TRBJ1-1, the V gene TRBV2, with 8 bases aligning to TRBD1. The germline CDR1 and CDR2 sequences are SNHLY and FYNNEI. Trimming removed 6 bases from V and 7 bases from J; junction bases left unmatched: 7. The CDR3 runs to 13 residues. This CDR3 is CASRSGGFVEAFF. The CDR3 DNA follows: TGTGCCAGCAGATCAGGGGGCTTCGTTGAAGCTTTCTTT.

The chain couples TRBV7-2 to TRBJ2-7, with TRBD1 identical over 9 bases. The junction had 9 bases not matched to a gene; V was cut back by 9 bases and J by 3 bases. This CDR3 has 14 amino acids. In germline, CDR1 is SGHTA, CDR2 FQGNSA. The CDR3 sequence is CASQTGGANYEQYF. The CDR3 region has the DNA TGTGCCAGTCAAACAGGGGGCGCCAACTACGAGCAGTACTTC.

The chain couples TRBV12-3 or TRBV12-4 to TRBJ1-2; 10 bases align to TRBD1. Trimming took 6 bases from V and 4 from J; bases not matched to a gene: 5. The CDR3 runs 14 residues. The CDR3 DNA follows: TGTGCCAGCAGACTGACAGGGGGCGGCTATGGCTACACCTTC. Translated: CASRLTGGGYGYTF.